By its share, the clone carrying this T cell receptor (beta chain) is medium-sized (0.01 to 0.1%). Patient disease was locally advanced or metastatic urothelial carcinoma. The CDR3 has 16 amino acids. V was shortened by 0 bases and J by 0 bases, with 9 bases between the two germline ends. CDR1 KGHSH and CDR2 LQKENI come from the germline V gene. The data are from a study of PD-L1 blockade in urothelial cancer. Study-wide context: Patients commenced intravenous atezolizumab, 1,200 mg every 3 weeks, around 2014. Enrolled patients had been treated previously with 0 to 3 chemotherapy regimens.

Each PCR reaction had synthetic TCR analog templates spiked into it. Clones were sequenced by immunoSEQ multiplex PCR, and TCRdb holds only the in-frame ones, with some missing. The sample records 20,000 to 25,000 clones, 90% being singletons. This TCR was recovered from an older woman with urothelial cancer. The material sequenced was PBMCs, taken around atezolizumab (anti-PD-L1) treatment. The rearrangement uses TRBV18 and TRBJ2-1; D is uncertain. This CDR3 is CASSPPTASSYNEQFF. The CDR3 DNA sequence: TGTGCCAGCTCACCACCGACTGCGAGCTCCTACAATGAGCAGTTCTTC.